This passage covers 10 T cell receptor beta chains from one sample sequenced in a study of response to subunit inactivated influenza vaccine. In TCRdb, the RT-PCR reads were re-called with MiXCR into one record per CDR3 protein. The sample lists hundreds of thousands of distinct CDR3 sequences, around 13% seen once, with roughly 7.2% in the top ten. Sequencing used PBMCs from blood, obtained 14 to 15 days before vaccination. The receptors shown here come from a man over 45 who received an inactivated influenza vaccine.

This clonotype was detected only a few times. The germline gene is not matched at one end of the junction; a read error may be the cause. The chain combines TRBV7-9 with TRBJ2-5; 7 bases fit TRBD1. The CDR3 consists of 14 residues. Looked up from germline, CDR1 is SEHNR and CDR2 is FQNEAQ (reference sequence). The CDR3 is CASSGPFFRDSQVF. CDR3 DNA sequence: TGTGCCAGCAGCGGACCCTTCTTCCGGGACAGCCAAGTCTTC.

The J gene is TRBJ2-5, the V gene TRBV12-5; 10 positions match TRBD2. This CDR3 region has 17 residues. The V and J ends lost 3 bases and 6 bases, in that order; junction bases with no gene match: 13. The germline V gene encodes CDR1 LGHNT and CDR2 FRNRAP. The CDR3 DNA is TGTGCTAGTGGTTTTAGCTTCGGGACTAGCGATAGCCAGACCCAGTACTTC. This translates into CASGFSFGTSDSQTQYF.

This clonotype was seen a few times. This sequence joins TRBV24-1 and TRBJ2-1; D tentatively fits TRBD1 or TRBD2 (5 bases each). This CDR3 is built from 14 residues. CDR1 and CDR2 from the germline V gene are KGHDR and SFDVKD. The V end lost 2 bases, the J end lost 8 bases, and 12 bases lay between the germline ends. CDR3 nucleotides: TGTGCCACCAGTGATTCTAGCAGGGCCCATGAGCAGTTCTTC. Amino acids: CATSDSSRAHEQFF.

The genes are TRBV28 and TRBJ1-6, with D possibly being TRBD1 (6 bases). The CDR3 is 15 residues long. V lost 8 bases and J 3 bases, leaving 14 bases between the germline ends. Germline CDR1 is MDHEN and CDR2 is SYDVKM. The CDR3 region is CASLARGNYNSPLHF. The CDR3 nucleotides are TGTGCCAGCCTCGCCAGGGGCAACTATAATTCACCCCTCCACTTT.

V and J are TRBV28 and TRBJ2-3, with D possibly being TRBD1 (6 bases). The CDR3 runs 16 residues. V lost 6 bases to trimming and J lost 0 bases, with 16 bases between them. Per the germline V gene, CDR1 is MDHEN and CDR2 is SYDVKM. In DNA form, the CDR3 reads TGTGCCAGCAGAGGTACCGGGACATCTAGCACAGATACGCAGTATTTT. Amino acid sequence: CASRGTGTSSTDTQYF.

This clonotype was observed a handful of times. V usage is TRBV7-2 and J usage is TRBJ2-7; D gene unclear. V gave up 8 bases and J gave up 4 bases, with 9 bases separating them. Germline-derived CDR1 and CDR2 are SGHTA and FQGNSA. The CDR3 covers 11 residues. For the CDR3, the DNA is TGTGCCAGCTTTTGGGGTTACGAGCAGTACTTC. It is translated as CASFWGYEQYF.

The chain employs TRBV27 and TRBJ2-3; TRBD2 agrees at 8 bases. V shed 3 bases, J shed 4 bases, and the junction held 6 bases outside the gene matches. CDR3 length: 15 residues. Germline CDR1 and CDR2: MNHEY and SMNVEV (reference sequence). The CDR3 region is CASSFYGGAADTQYF. In DNA, the CDR3 is TGTGCCAGCAGTTTCTACGGGGGGGCTGCAGATACGCAGTATTTT.

The chain joins TRBV29-1 to TRBJ1-1; no definite D call. Trimming took off 6 bases at V and 0 bases at J, with 11 bases between the two ends. In germline, CDR1 is SQVTM, CDR2 ANQGSEA. The CDR3 loop spans 13 amino acids. DNA for the CDR3: TGCAGCGTGACACAGTGGGTGAACACTGAAGCTTTCTTT. Its protein is CSVTQWVNTEAFF.

This clonotype was counted a few times. The gene calls are TRBV3-1 and TRBJ1-1; 9 nucleotides line up with TRBD1. Germline CDR1 and CDR2: LGHDT and YNNKEL (reference sequence). The CDR3 consists of 13 residues. After removal of 2 bases from V and 12 bases from J, the junction contained 7 bases not matched to a gene. CDR3 residues: CASSQSYRGPTFF. For the CDR3, the DNA is TGTGCCAGCAGCCAATCTTACAGGGGGCCAACTTTCTTT.

The chain carries TRBV5-1 and TRBJ2-5; D possibly corresponds to TRBD2 (7 bases). CDR1 SGHRS and CDR2 YFSETQ come from the germline V gene. Trimming took 5 bases from V and 4 from J, leaving 24 bases between them. The CDR3 covers 17 residues. CDR3 region: CASSSIQDSGGGETQYF. CDR3 bases: TGCGCCAGCAGTTCCATCCAGGACAGTGGCGGGGGAGAGACCCAGTACTTC.